The source of this TCR beta chain is a study of blood T cell repertoires in COVID-19. As for the study in general: Acute and convalescent COVID-19 samples came from the United States, Italy and Spain. The analysed material was cDNA or gDNA that came from T cells, B-cell-depleted T cells, or PBMCs.

The trim removed 0 bases at V and 4 bases at J, leaving 6 bases unmatched. The CDR3 is 16 residues long. CDR1 SGHRS and CDR2 YFSETQ come from the germline V gene. Profiling relied on immunoSEQ multiplex PCR, and the TCRdb table lists in-frame clones only, not all of them. This sample carries some 110,000 clones, about 80% of them seen once, and the ten largest clones take 5.5% to 7%. Material: peripheral blood. V gene TRBV5-1 combines with J gene TRBJ2-1; 8 bases align to TRBD1. This clonotype was sampled from a man in his 70s with acute or convalescent COVID-19. CDR3 region: CASSLAYGQGYNEQFF. The CDR3, as DNA: TGCGCCAGCAGCTTGGCCTATGGACAGGGATACAATGAGCAGTTCTTC.